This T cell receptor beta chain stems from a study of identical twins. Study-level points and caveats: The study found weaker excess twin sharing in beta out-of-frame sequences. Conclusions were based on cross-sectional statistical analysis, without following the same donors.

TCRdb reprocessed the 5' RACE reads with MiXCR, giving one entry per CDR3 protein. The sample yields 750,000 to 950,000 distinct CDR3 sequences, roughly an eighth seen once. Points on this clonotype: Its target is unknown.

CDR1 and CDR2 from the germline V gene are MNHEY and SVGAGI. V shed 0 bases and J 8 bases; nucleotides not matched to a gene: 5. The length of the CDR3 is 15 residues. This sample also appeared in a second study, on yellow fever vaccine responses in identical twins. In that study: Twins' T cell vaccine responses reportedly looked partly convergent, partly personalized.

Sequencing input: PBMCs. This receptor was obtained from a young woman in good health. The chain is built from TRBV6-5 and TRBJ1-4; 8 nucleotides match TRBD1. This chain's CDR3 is CASSYSTGEREKLFF. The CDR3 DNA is TGTGCCAGCAGTTACTCGACAGGGGAGCGGGAAAAACTGTTTTTT.